The 10 T cell receptor beta chains below come from one sample, sequenced in a study of blood T cell repertoires in COVID-19. Assay used: immunoSEQ multiplex PCR; TCRdb lists only in-frame clones, some missing. The data hold over 250,000 clones, with approximately 78% observed a single time. Material: PBMCs or T cells enriched from blood (not recorded which). The receptors here all came from a man between 35 and 55 years old who had been exposed to COVID-19.

The rearrangement links TRBV6-5 to TRBJ1-2; D ambiguous. The CDR3 contains 12 residues. Trimming took off 7 bases at V and 8 bases at J, with 14 bases between the two ends. Germline V lookup: CDR1 MNHEY, CDR2 SVGAGI. CDR3 region: CASNTPGGGYTF. In DNA, the CDR3 is TGTGCCAGCAACACACCCGGAGGGGGCTACACCTTC.

The rearrangement uses TRBV6-5 and TRBJ2-1; D not certain. V shed 4 bases and J shed 9 bases, with 16 bases lying between them. In germline, CDR1 is MNHEY, CDR2 SVGAGI. CDR3 length: 14 residues. The CDR3 nucleotides are TGTGCCAGCAGTTTCCGACCCGACTTGGGTGAGCAGTTCTTC. Amino acids: CASSFRPDLGEQFF.

This chain connects TRBV4-1 to TRBJ2-1; D might be TRBD1 (5 bases). The length of the CDR3 is 15 residues. V was shortened by 1 base and J by 4 bases, with 11 bases between the two germline ends. Germline V lookup: CDR1 MGHRA, CDR2 YSYEKL. CDR3 sequence (DNA): TGCGCCAGCAGCCAAGCGACAGCGATTTACAATGAGCAGTTCTTC. It is translated as CASSQATAIYNEQFF.

This chain links TRBV11-3 with TRBJ2-2; 10 bases line up with TRBD1. The CDR3 is made up of 15 amino acids. Germline values: CDR1 SGHNT, CDR2 YENEEA. J gave up 7 bases and V 3 bases, and 5 bases lay outside the gene matches. The CDR3 here is CASSFRTGGGGELFF. CDR3 DNA: TGTGCCAGCAGCTTTCGGACAGGGGGAGGCGGGGAGCTGTTTTTT.

This clone was seen only a few times. The chain employs TRBV5-1 and TRBJ2-1; TRBD2 matches 8 bases. CDR1 is SGHRS and CDR2 is YFSETQ in the germline V gene. V was clipped by 7 bases and J by 5 bases; unmatched bases: 11. The length of the CDR3 is 15 residues. CDR3 amino acids: CASSPGGGRHNEQFF. CDR3 DNA: TGCGCCAGCTCCCCGGGGGGCGGGAGGCACAATGAGCAGTTCTTC.

The chain couples TRBV15 to TRBJ2-7; D remains unclear. Germline values: CDR1 LNHNV, CDR2 YYDKDF (reference sequence). This CDR3 has 12 amino acids. V gave up 1 base and J gave up 6 bases, with 7 bases separating them. CDR3 coding DNA: TGTGCCACCAGCAGAGGTCCTTTCGAGCAGTACTTC. Its protein product is CATSRGPFEQYF.

The V and J genes are TRBV3-1 (or the pseudogene TRBV3-2) and TRBJ1-1, with D maybe TRBD1 (5 bases). V was pared by 4 bases and J by 7 bases, with 13 bases between. The CDR3 length is 13 residues. CDR1 LGHDT and CDR2 YNNKEL come from the germline V gene (reference sequence). CDR3 region: CASSPQSDSEAFF. As DNA, the CDR3 is TGTGCCAGCAGCCCCCAAAGCGACAGTGAAGCTTTCTTT.

The rearrangement links TRBV7-3 to TRBJ1-1; TRBD1 agrees at 7 bases. Germline V gene lookup returns CDR1 SGHTA and CDR2 FQGTGA. This CDR3 contains 13 residues. After removal of 6 bases from V and 5 bases from J, the junction contained 6 bases not matched to a gene. CDR3 sequence: CASRPTGATEAFF. DNA of the CDR3: TGTGCCAGCAGACCTACAGGGGCAACTGAAGCTTTCTTT.

This rearrangement joins TRBV19 to TRBJ1-5, with D maybe TRBD1 (5 bases). V lost 2 bases and J lost 3, with 11 bases in between. This CDR3 region has 15 residues. Germline assignment: CDR1 LNHDA and CDR2 SQIVND (reference sequence). CDR3 DNA: TGTGCCAGTAGTATAAGGAGGGGTACCAATCAGCCCCAGCATTTT. Translated, it gives CASSIRRGTNQPQHF.

V and J are TRBV19 and TRBJ1-1, with D possibly being TRBD1 (5 bases). The CDR3 spans 13 residues. Between the trimmed V and J ends, which lost 2 bases and 4 bases, there was a span of 8 bases. CDR1 LNHDA and CDR2 SQIVND come from the germline V gene (reference sequence). CDR3 amino acids: CASSIRRGTEAFF. CDR3 sequence (DNA): TGTGCCAGTAGTATACGGAGGGGCACTGAAGCTTTCTTT.